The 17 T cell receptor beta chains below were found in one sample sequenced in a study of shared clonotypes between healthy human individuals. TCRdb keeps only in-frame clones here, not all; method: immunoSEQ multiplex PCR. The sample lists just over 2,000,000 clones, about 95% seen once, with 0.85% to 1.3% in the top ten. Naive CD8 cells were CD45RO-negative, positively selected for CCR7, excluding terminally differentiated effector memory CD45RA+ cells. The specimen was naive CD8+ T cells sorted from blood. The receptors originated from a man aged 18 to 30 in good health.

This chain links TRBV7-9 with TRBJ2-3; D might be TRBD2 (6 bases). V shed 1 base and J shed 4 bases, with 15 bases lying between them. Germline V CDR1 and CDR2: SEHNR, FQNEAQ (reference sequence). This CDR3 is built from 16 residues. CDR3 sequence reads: CASSLETGGWADTQYF. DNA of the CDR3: TGTGCCAGCAGCTTAGAGACTGGGGGGTGGGCAGATACGCAGTATTTT.

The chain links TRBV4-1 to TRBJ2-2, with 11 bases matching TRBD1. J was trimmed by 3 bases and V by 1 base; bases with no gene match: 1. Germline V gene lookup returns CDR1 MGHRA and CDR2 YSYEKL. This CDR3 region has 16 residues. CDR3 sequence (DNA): TGCGCCAGCAGCCAAGGGACAGGGGGCTACACCGGGGAGCTGTTTTTT. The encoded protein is CASSQGTGGYTGELFF.

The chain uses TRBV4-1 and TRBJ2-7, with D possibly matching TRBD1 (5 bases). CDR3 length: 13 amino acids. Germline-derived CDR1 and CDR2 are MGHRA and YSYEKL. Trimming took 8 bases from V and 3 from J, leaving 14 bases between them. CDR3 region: CASGYSRGYEQYF. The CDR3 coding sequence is TGCGCCAGCGGATATTCAAGGGGCTACGAGCAGTACTTC.

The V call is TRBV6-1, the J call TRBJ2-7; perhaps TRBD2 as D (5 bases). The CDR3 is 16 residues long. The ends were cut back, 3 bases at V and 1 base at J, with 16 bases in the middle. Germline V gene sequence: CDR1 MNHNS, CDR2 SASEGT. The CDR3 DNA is TGTGCCAGCAGTGAGCGATTACTAGTGTTTTCCTACGAGCAGTACTTC. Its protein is CASSERLLVFSYEQYF.

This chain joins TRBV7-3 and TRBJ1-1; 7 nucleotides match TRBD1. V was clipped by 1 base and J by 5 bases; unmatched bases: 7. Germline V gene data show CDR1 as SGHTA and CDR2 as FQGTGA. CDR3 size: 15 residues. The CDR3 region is CASSLSQGVMTEAFF. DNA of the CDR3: TGTGCCAGCAGCTTAAGTCAGGGGGTTATGACTGAAGCTTTCTTT.

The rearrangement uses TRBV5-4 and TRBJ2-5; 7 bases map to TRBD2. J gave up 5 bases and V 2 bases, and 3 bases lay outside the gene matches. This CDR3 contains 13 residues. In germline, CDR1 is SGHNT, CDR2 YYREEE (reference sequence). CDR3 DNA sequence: TGTGCCAGCAGCTTTATCGGGGGGGAGACCCAGTACTTC. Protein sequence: CASSFIGGETQYF.

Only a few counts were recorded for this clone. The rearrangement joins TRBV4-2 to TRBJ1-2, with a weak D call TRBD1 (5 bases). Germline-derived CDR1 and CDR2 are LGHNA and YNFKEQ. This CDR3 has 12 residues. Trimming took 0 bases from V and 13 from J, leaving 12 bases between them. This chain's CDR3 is CASSQDLGATTF. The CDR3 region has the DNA TGTGCCAGCAGCCAAGATCTCGGGGCAACCACCTTC.

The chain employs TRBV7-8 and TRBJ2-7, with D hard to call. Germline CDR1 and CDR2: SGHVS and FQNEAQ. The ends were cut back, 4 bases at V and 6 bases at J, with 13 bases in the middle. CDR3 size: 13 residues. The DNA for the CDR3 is TGTGCCAGCAGCTCTAGAGGCGGAACCGAGCAGTACTTC. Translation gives CASSSRGGTEQYF.

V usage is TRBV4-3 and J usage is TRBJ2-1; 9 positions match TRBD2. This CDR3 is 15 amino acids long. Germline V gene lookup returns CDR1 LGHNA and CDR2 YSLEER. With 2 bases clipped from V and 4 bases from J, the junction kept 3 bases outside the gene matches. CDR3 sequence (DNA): TGCGCCAGCAGCCAATGGACTAGCGAGTACAATGAGCAGTTCTTC. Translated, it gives CASSQWTSEYNEQFF.

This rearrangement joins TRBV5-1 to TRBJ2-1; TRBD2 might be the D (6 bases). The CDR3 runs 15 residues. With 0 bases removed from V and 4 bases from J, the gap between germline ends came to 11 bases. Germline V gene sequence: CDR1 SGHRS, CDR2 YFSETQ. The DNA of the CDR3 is TGCGCCAGCAGCTTGGACGGGGGTGAATACAATGAGCAGTTCTTC. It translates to CASSLDGGEYNEQFF.

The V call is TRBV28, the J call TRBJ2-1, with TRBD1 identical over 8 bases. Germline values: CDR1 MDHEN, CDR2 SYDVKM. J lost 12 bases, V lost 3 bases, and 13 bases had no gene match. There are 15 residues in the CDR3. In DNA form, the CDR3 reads TGTGCCAGCAGTTTTAGGGACAGGCTGGTTTGGGGGCAGTTCTTC. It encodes CASSFRDRLVWGQFF. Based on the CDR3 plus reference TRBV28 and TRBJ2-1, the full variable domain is DVKVTQSSRYLVKRTGEKVFLECVQDMDHENMFWYRQDPGLGLRLIYFSYDVKMKEKGDIPEGYSVSREKKERFSLILESASTNQTSMYLCASSFRDRLVWGQFFGPGTRLTVL.

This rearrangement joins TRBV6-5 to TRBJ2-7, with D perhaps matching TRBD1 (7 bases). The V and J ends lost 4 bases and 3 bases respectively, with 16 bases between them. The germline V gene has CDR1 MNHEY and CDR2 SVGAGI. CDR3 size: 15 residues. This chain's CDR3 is CASSSGTDGSYEQYF. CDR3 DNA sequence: TGTGCCAGCAGTTCAGGGACAGACGGGAGCTACGAGCAGTACTTC.

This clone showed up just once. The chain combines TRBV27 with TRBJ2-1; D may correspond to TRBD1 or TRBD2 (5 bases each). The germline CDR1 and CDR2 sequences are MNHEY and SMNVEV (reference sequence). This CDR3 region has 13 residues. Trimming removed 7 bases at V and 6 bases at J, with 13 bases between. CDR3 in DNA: TGTGCCAGCAAAGTCGACGGGGCCAATGAGCAGTTCTTC. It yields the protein CASKVDGANEQFF.

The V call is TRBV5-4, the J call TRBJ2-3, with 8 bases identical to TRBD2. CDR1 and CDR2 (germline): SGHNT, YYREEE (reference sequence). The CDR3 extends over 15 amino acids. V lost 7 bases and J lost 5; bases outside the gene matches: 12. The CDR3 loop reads CASRRWGLGLDTQYF. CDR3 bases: TGTGCCAGCCGTCGGTGGGGACTAGGACTAGATACGCAGTATTTT.

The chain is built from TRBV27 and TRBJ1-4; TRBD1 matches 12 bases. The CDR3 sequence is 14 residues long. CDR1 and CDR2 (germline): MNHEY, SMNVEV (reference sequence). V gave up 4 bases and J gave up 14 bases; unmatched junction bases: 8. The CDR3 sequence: CASSSGQGAPRLFF. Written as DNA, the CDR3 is TGTGCCAGCAGTTCGGGACAGGGGGCACCCCGCCTGTTTTTT. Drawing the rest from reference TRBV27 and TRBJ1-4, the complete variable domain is EAQVTQNPRYLITVTGKKLTVTCSQNMNHEYMSWYRQDPGLGLRQIYYSMNVEVTDKGDVPEGYKVSRKEKRNFPLILESPSPNQTSLYFCASSSGQGAPRLFFGSGTQLSVL.

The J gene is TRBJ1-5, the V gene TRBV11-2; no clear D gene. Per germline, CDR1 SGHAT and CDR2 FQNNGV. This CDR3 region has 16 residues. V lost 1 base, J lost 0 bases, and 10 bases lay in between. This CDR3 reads CASSLAGQNSNQPQHF. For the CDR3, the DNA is TGTGCCAGCAGCTTAGCTGGCCAGAATAGCAATCAGCCCCAGCATTTT.

The CDR3 sequence: CASDDTGELFF. The CDR3 DNA reads as TGTGCCAGCGATGACACCGGGGAGCTGTTTTTT. V usage is TRBV7-9 and J usage is TRBJ2-2; D gene unclear. The CDR3 contains 11 residues. The V gene lost 8 bases and the J gene lost 3 bases, with 4 bases spanning the gap. Germline CDR1 reads SEHNR; CDR2 reads FQNEAQ (reference sequence).